The T cell receptor beta chain under discussion was sequenced for a study of cytomegalovirus exposure and HLA in healthy donors. Study-wide results and limits: With later analysis, a missense DCLRE1C variant became linked to TCR beta V- and J-gene trimming. TCR beta sequences reportedly predicted the HLA-A and HLA-B alleles of most subjects accurately. In vitro checks showed that a few CMV-associated chains really do target CMV antigens. Accounts indicate the classifier identified cytomegalovirus status with strong specificity and sensitivity.

To note about this clone: The antigen remains unidentified.

With 60 Vbeta and 13 Jbeta primers, the PCR was carried out. Repertoires were generated with immunoSEQ multiplex PCR, while TCRdb's copy carries only in-frame clones and drops some. The repertoire holds 150,000 to 200,000 clones, 70% to 90% seen once, with roughly 8.8% in the top ten. This TCR was recovered from a man between 18 and 29 years old in good health and CMV-seropositive. Input material: PBMCs.

The CDR3 loop is CASSGIREGENTGELFF. The CDR3 DNA reads TGCGCCAGCAGTGGGATCAGGGAAGGGGAGAACACCGGGGAGCTGTTTTTT. The rearrangement joins TRBV10-1 to TRBJ2-2; D perhaps matches TRBD1 (5 bases). This CDR3 has 17 amino acids. Germline CDR1 is WNHNN and CDR2 is SYGVQD (reference sequence). V gave up 4 bases and J gave up 1 base, with 16 bases separating them.